Here is one TCR beta chain with its context. At one boundary the junction diverges from the germline segment, which might be a read error. The sample is drawn from a study of blood T cell repertoires in COVID-19. Study overall: PBMCs, B-cell-depleted T cells, or T cells provided the cDNA or gDNA that made up the material.

The assay was immunoSEQ multiplex PCR, and TCRdb's table has in-frame clones only and misses some. Of 120,000 to 150,000 clones in the sample, around nine tenths were seen once. Germline V gene lookup returns CDR1 LGHNA and CDR2 YNFKEQ. There are 16 residues in the CDR3. The sample comprised peripheral blood. This receptor was identified in a woman aged 45-60 years with active or convalescent COVID-19. V usage is TRBV4-2 and J usage is TRBJ1-3; D is unclear. CDR3 coding DNA: TGTGCCAGCAGCCGAACGGCGGAGAGCTCTGGAAACGCCATATATTTT. It yields the protein CASSRTAESSGNAIYF.